This T cell receptor (beta chain) was found in a study of shared T cell receptors in the human thymus. Sequenced by immunoSEQ multiplex PCR; TCRdb stores in-frame clones only, minus some. The repertoire includes over 650,000 clones, about 87% of them detected once, and over 0.008% sits in the top ten. The CDR3 extends over 15 amino acids. Germline V CDR1 and CDR2: MGHRA, YSYEKL. Trimming pared 0 bases from V and 7 bases from J, leaving 13 bases between. This sample was also put to use in a study of human thymus T cells. That publication notes: Those donating were healthy Finnish infants in corrective surgery for congenital heart defects. Thymic tissue was derived from resections collected during corrective heart surgery. In thymic and blood repertoires alike, V and J usage looked biased.

The chain links TRBV4-1 to TRBJ1-5, with D unclear. Sequencing input: thymocytes. This TCR was sampled from a boy under three years old with a congenital heart defect. Here the CDR3 DNA reads TGCGCCAGCAGCCAAGATCGGGGTTCGGAGCAGCCCCAGCATTTT. It is translated as CASSQDRGSEQPQHF.